Sequencing of this T cell receptor beta chain was carried out in a study of cytomegalovirus exposure and HLA in healthy donors. Broader study findings: Most TCR sequences proved rare, with some public TCRs found in many donors.

Assay: immunoSEQ multiplex PCR; the TCRdb copy retains only in-frame clones and omits some. The table includes roughly 270,000 clones, roughly 88% detected once. This clone has only a few counts. Its specificity is unknown. This receptor was obtained from a woman aged 18-29 years in good health and CMV-seronegative. Sequenced material: PBMCs.

CDR3 bases: TGTGCCAGCACAGGGAGGGACTATGGCTACACCTTC. Its protein product is CASTGRDYGYTF. This chain uses TRBV11-1 with TRBJ1-2, with D perhaps matching TRBD1 (5 bases). V gave up 7 bases and J gave up 3 bases, with 9 bases separating them. CDR1 is SGHAT and CDR2 is FQDESV in the germline V gene (reference sequence). The CDR3 runs 12 residues.